This T cell receptor beta chain was identified during a study of beta chain features in type 1 diabetes. Whole-study findings and limits: People with Type 1 diabetes carried modestly yet significantly shorter TCRB CDR3s in all four CD4+ subsets. Cells that show high TCR expression could be over-represented by cDNA sequencing.

Investigators reverse transcribed all isolated RNA, so they sequenced expressed TCRB transcripts. The table came from immunoSEQ multiplex PCR; TCRdb's copy has only in-frame clones and leaves some out. The top ten hold approximately 0.024% of the sample, which has about 270,000 clones, 13% to 15% seen once. The CDR3 consists of 15 residues. Germline lookup yields CDR1 SGHNT and CDR2 YYREEE (reference sequence). Between the trimmed V and J ends, which lost 4 bases and 1 base, there was a span of 14 bases. A word on this clone: Its antigen is currently unknown.

CD4+ naive, central memory, regulatory and stem cell-like memory subsets were isolated by sorting on CD45RO/CCR7/CD25/CD127/CD95/CD27. The sequenced material came from naive CD4+ T cells from blood. This clonotype was obtained from a woman in her forties in good health. The chain has TRBV5-4 and TRBJ1-1; tentative D call: TRBD1 (6 bases). CDR3 protein: CASSPGTRQNTEAFF. The CDR3 coding sequence is TGTGCCAGCAGCCCCGGGACACGGCAGAACACTGAAGCTTTCTTT.